This T cell receptor (beta chain) stems from a study of a mutant IDH1 vaccine in newly diagnosed glioma. The time point was: week 5, during vaccination. It was 300 ug of mutant IDH1 20-mer peptide that made up each vaccine dose, given with topical imiquimod. Trimming removed 3 bases from V and 8 bases from J, with 10 bases in between. Germline CDR1 is GTSNPN and CDR2 is SVGIG (reference sequence). This CDR3 is built from 11 residues. Libraries were prepared by immunoSEQ multiplex PCR; TCRdb keeps only in-frame clonotypes and omits some of them. The data show around 56,000 clones, about 81% seen once. Study-level points and caveats: Vaccine-induced immune responses occurred in over 80% of patients.

A remark on this clone: The antigen is undetermined.

The input for sequencing was PBMCs, taken from a glioma patient whose treatment included an IDH1 peptide vaccine. The genes are TRBV30 and TRBJ1-2; D possibly corresponds to TRBD1 (5 bases). This TCR came from a young man with glioma. The CDR3: CAWRKRGGYTF. The CDR3 DNA follows: TGTGCCTGGAGGAAGAGGGGCGGCTACACCTTC.